This TCR beta chain stems from a study of cytomegalovirus exposure and HLA in healthy donors. The primer mix had 60 Vbeta and 13 Jbeta primers. This table comes from immunoSEQ multiplex PCR, and its TCRdb copy is limited to in-frame clones, with some not included. The table records some 200,000 clones, 62% of them present only once. This CDR3 comprises 19 residues. The germline gives CDR1 KGHSH, CDR2 LQKENI. Trimming took 3 bases from V and 0 from J; bases not matched to a gene: 14. This clonotype was obtained from a middle-aged man in good health and CMV-seronegative. V usage is TRBV18 and J usage is TRBJ1-3; TRBD1 aligns across 7 bases. Sequenced sample: PBMCs. This CDR3 is CASSPRTGAGGSSGNTIYF. CDR3 nucleotide sequence: TGTGCCAGCTCACCTCGAACAGGGGCCGGGGGATCCTCTGGAAACACCATATATTTT.